The T cell receptor (beta chain) under discussion was sequenced for a study of cytotoxic CD8 clonotypes in ibrutinib-treated CLL. Study background: The group held some ten relapsed/refractory and around 15 treatment-naive patients, with roughly 17 IGHV unmutated. Response was recorded as partial in about 24 patients and complete in 2; at median 68 months, approximately 14 remained remitted and approximately twelve had progressed. Once patients had received a median 12 months of treatment, range 6 to 36, response samples were obtained.

General study findings and limits: Clonality went up at the time of ibrutinib response, stayed stable in sustained remission, and later dropped back toward its baseline level at progression.

The repertoire was sequenced with immunoSEQ multiplex PCR; TCRdb's copy has only in-frame clones and lacks some. The sample contains thousands of clones, around 60% of which appear only once. The CDR3 has 16 amino acids. V was pared by 1 base and J by 7 bases, with 17 bases between. From germline, CDR1 is SGHTA and CDR2 FQGNSA. Comment on this clone: The antigen remains unidentified.

Sequenced here: PBMCs, sampled before ibrutinib treatment. The chain employs TRBV7-2 and TRBJ2-1, with unresolved D. The TCR was taken from a human donor with chronic lymphocytic leukemia. The DNA of the CDR3 is TGTGCCAGCAGCTTAGGGCTGATTGTTGGGGTTAATGAGCAGTTCTTC. It encodes CASSLGLIVGVNEQFF.